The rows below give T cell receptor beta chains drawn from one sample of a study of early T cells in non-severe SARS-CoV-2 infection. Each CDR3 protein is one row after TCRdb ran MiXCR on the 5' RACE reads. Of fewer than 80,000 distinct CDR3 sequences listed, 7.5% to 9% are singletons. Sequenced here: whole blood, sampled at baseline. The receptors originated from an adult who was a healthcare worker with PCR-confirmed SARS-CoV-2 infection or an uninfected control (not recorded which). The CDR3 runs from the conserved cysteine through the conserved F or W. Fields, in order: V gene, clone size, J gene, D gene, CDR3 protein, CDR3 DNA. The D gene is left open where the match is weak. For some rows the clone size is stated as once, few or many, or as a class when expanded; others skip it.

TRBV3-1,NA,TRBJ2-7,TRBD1,CASSQGQLLSYEQYF,TGTGCCAGCAGCCAGGGACAGCTACTCTCCTACGAGCAGTACTTC
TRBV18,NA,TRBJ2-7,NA,CASSPGQNYEQYF,TGTGCCAGCTCACCGGGGCAGAACTACGAGCAGTACTTC
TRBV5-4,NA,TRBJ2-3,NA,CASSPRAVVSDTQYF,TGTGCCAGCAGCCCACGGGCGGTCGTTTCAGATACGCAGTATTTT
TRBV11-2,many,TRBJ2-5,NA,CASSLGLPQETQYF,TGTGCCAGCAGCTTAGGGCTCCCCCAAGAGACCCAGTACTTC
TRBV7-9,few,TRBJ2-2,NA,CASTPRSGELFF,TGTGCCAGCACCCCCAGGTCCGGGGAGCTGTTTTTT
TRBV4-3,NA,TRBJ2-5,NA,CASSLSVAEETQYF,TGCGCCAGCAGCCTTTCAGTAGCGGAAGAGACCCAGTACTTC
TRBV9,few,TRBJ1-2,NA,CASSLEPSYGYTF,TGTGCCAGCAGCCTAGAGCCCAGCTATGGCTACACCTTC
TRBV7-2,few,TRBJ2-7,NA,CASSLGAAGSYEQYF,TGTGCCAGCAGCCTCGGGGCAGCGGGCTCCTACGAGCAGTACTTC
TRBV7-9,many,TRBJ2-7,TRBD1,CASSLATGRREQYF,TGTGCCAGCAGCTTGGCGACAGGGCGCCGCGAGCAGTACTTC
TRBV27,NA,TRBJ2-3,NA,CASSLGTADTQYF,TGTGCCAGCAGTCTCGGGACCGCAGATACGCAGTATTTT
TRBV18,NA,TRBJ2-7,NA,CASSPYSGDLSYEQYF,TGTGCCAGCTCACCATATAGCGGAGACCTCTCCTACGAGCAGTACTTC
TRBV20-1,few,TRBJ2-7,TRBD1,CSASPGQGEYEQYF,TGCAGTGCTAGTCCGGGACAGGGAGAGTACGAGCAGTACTTC
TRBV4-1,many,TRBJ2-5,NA,CASSLLPGSWETQYF,TGCGCCAGCAGCCTCCTCCCGGGGTCTTGGGAGACCCAGTACTTC
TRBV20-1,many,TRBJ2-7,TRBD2,CSAEKRESYEQYF,TGCAGTGCTGAGAAGCGGGAGTCCTACGAGCAGTACTTC
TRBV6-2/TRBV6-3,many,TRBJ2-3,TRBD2,CASSYWGTSGSVNTQYF,TGTGCCAGCAGTTACTGGGGGACTAGCGGGAGTGTGAATACGCAGTATTTT
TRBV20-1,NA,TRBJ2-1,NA,CSASRLLGNEQFF,TGCAGTGCTAGCAGGTTATTGGGAAATGAGCAGTTCTTC
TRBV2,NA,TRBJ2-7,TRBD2,CASSDIAGGTANSWRLGQYF,TGTGCCAGCAGTGATATAGCGGGAGGAACGGCAAATTCGTGGCGACTGGGGCAGTACTTC
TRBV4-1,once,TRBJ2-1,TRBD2,CASRIAGGPNEQFF,TGCGCCAGCAGAATAGCGGGAGGGCCAAATGAGCAGTTCTTC
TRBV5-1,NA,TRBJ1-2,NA,CASRNDPGTAYGYTF,TGCGCCAGCAGGAATGACCCCGGGACGGCCTATGGCTACACCTTC
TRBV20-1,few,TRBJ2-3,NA,CSARPERAQYF,TGCAGTGCTAGACCCGAGCGGGCGCAGTATTTT
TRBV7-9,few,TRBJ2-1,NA,CASSSITSYHNEQFF,TGTGCCAGCAGCTCTATTACCAGTTATCACAATGAGCAGTTCTTC
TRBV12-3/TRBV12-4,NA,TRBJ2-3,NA,CASRARDTQYF,TGTGCCAGCAGGGCTAGGGATACGCAGTATTTT
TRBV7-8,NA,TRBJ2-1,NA,CASSFLDQTRDEQFF,TGTGCCAGCAGCTTTTTGGACCAGACGAGGGATGAGCAGTTCTTC
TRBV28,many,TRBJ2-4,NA,CASSLSLPTGTQYF,TGTGCCAGCAGTTTATCCCTTCCAACAGGGACTCAGTACTTC
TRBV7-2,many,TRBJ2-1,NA,CASTRGSYNEQFF,TGTGCCAGCACCAGGGGTTCCTACAATGAGCAGTTCTTC
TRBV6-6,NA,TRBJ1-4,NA,CASSYGLSGAGYEKLFF,TGTGCCAGCAGTTACGGTCTCTCAGGGGCAGGGTATGAAAAACTGTTTTTT
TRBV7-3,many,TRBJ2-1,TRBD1,CASSLRALRDRYNEQFF,TGTGCCAGCAGCTTAAGGGCCCTCCGGGACAGATACAATGAGCAGTTCTTC
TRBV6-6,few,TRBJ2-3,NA,CASSNRQTDTQYF,TGTGCCAGCAGTAACCGACAGACAGATACGCAGTATTTT